One and the same sample provided the 8 T cell receptor beta chains below, sequenced in a study of CD8 T cells in ankylosing spondylitis. General study results and limits: What appeared characteristic of ankylosing spondylitis blood was a TCR beta motif of about eight highly homologous variants.

TCRdb fed the 5' RACE reads into MiXCR, producing one record per CDR3 protein. The sample has around 91,000 distinct CDR3 sequences, 9% seen once. Their specific antigens are unknown. The sample taken for sequencing was blood, either unsorted or a sorted T cell fraction (not recorded which). These receptors all come from a male donor with ankylosing spondylitis.

Ten or more counts support this clonotype. The V and J genes are TRBV7-9 and TRBJ2-7, with 8 bases lining up with TRBD2. The ends lost 5 bases at V and 2 bases at J; junction bases unmatched: 11. Germline loops: CDR1 SEHNR, CDR2 FQNEAQ (reference sequence). CDR3 length: 16 residues. The CDR3 here is CASSPPGAGVPYEQYV. As DNA, the CDR3 is TGTGCCAGCAGCCCTCCCGGAGCGGGAGTTCCCTACGAGCAGTACGTC.

The J gene is TRBJ2-1, the V gene TRBV6-5, with no clear D. CDR1 and CDR2 from the germline V gene are MNHEY and SVGAGI. The V end was cut by 0 bases, the J end by 5 bases, with 8 bases between. The CDR3 runs to 14 residues. CDR3 sequence: CASSYSGLNNEQFF. The CDR3, as DNA: TGTGCCAGCAGTTACTCGGGTCTAAACAATGAGCAGTTCTTC.

This clonotype was observed many times. The J gene is TRBJ2-2, the V gene TRBV11-2, with 10 nucleotides matching TRBD2. CDR3 length equals 17 residues. Germline-derived CDR1 and CDR2 are SGHAT and FQNNGV. The ends lost 1 base at V and 4 bases at J; junction bases unmatched: 6. The CDR3 DNA sequence: TGTGCCAGCAGCTTAGGCCCGGGACTAGCGTTCACCGGGGAGCTGTTTTTT. It codes for CASSLGPGLAFTGELFF.

This clonotype was counted a few times. The rearrangement links TRBV27 to TRBJ2-3; 12 bases fit TRBD1. Losses at the gene ends were 6 bases for V and 7 bases for J; bases not matched to a gene: 8. The CDR3 is 15 residues long. The germline V gene encodes CDR1 MNHEY and CDR2 SMNVEV (reference sequence). This CDR3 reads CASRGRDRGLHTQYF. CDR3 DNA: TGTGCCAGCAGAGGGCGGGACAGGGGGCTACATACGCAGTATTTT.

V gene TRBV6-4 combines with J gene TRBJ2-2, with D unresolved. This CDR3 is 17 amino acids long. Trimming stripped 0 bases from V and 2 bases from J, with 13 bases between. Germline lookup yields CDR1 MRHNA and CDR2 SNTAGT. This CDR3 reads CASSDSGSETNTGELFF. CDR3 in DNA: TGTGCCAGCAGTGACTCAGGCAGCGAAACCAACACCGGGGAGCTGTTTTTT.

This chain links TRBV7-2 with TRBJ2-1; 7 nucleotides align to TRBD2. Germline-derived CDR1 and CDR2 are SGHTA and FQGNSA. V was pared by 0 bases and J by 8 bases, with 7 bases of the junction left unmatched. The CDR3 consists of 15 residues. CDR3 DNA sequence: TGTGCCAGCAGCTTAGCGGTCACTAGCGAGGATGAGCAGTTCTTC. It codes for CASSLAVTSEDEQFF.

This clonotype was seen more than once but under ten times. V gene TRBV5-1 combines with J gene TRBJ1-4; 8 bases are a match to TRBD1. In germline, CDR1 is SGHRS, CDR2 YFSETQ. With 3 bases clipped from V and 2 bases from J, the junction kept 3 bases outside the gene matches. The CDR3 covers 15 residues. CDR3 sequence reads: CASSWQGATNEKLFF. In nucleotides, the CDR3 is TGCGCCAGCAGCTGGCAGGGGGCCACTAATGAAAAACTGTTTTTT.

This clonotype has ten or more counts. This chain joins TRBV7-9 and TRBJ2-7; D not resolved. There are 12 residues in the CDR3. With 1 base removed from V and 0 bases from J, the gap between germline ends came to 1 base. Looked up from germline, CDR1 is SEHNR and CDR2 is FQNEAQ (reference sequence). CDR3 DNA sequence: TGTGCCAGCAGCTTAGTCTCCTACGAGCAGTACTTC. It specifies CASSLVSYEQYF.